Listed here is a single T cell receptor (beta chain). Antigen specificity is unknown. This sample was included in a study of radiotherapy plus CTLA-4 blockade in lung cancer. Across the whole study: Objective responses were observed in approximately 20% of patients, and disease control was achieved by approximately 34%.

The germline gives CDR1 SGHNT, CDR2 YYREEE (reference sequence). Trimming removed 4 bases from V and 7 bases from J, with 15 bases in between. This CDR3 has 15 amino acids. Overall study results and limits: Reported findings show early blood T cell clone dynamics, with interferon-beta, best predicted response. Clones of tumor-derived TCRs expanded in blood after radiotherapy plus ipilimumab.

Chemo-refractory metastatic non-small-cell lung cancer patients were treated with focal radiation plus CTLA-4 blockade with ipilimumab. Only in-frame clones appear in the TCRdb table, and some are missing; sequencing was by immunoSEQ multiplex PCR. The sample contains tens of thousands of clones, 70% to 90% of which appear only once. Specimen: peripheral blood, collected from a patient treated with radiotherapy plus ipilimumab. The receptor was isolated from a human donor with non-small cell lung cancer who had stable disease on radiotherapy plus ipilimumab. The J gene is TRBJ1-6, the V gene TRBV5-4, with D possibly matching TRBD1 (6 bases). This CDR3 is CASSTGQKYNSPLHF. CDR3 bases: TGTGCCAGCAGCACCGGACAGAAATACAATTCACCCCTCCACTTT.